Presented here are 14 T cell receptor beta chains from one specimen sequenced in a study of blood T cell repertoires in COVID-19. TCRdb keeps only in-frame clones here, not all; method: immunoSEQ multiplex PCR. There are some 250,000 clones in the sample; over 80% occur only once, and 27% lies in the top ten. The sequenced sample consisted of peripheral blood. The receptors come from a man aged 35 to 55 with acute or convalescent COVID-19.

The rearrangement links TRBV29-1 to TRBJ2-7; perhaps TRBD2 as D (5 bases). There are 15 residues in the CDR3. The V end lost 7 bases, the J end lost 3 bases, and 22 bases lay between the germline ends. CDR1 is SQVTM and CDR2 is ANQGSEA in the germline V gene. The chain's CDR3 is CSGAGGLPDVYEQYF. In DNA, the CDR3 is TGCAGCGGGGCGGGCGGGCTCCCGGATGTCTACGAGCAGTACTTC.

CDR3 nucleotides: TGTGCCAGCAGCCAAGCTACCCGCTCCCAGTACTTC. It yields the protein CASSQATRSQYF. The chain carries TRBV3-1 (or the pseudogene TRBV3-2) and TRBJ2-5; D is unclear. Germline-derived CDR1 and CDR2 are LGHDT and YNNKEL (reference sequence). This CDR3 has 12 residues. V lost 1 base to trimming and J lost 9 bases, with 9 bases between them.

CDR3 sequence: CASGTSREQYF. CDR3 nucleotide sequence: TGTGCCAGCGGGACTTCCCGCGAGCAGTACTTC. The V gene is TRBV12-3 or TRBV12-4, the J gene TRBJ2-7, with D perhaps TRBD2 (6 bases). The CDR3 length is 11 residues. Trimming left V 8 bases short and J 6 bases short, with 11 bases between.

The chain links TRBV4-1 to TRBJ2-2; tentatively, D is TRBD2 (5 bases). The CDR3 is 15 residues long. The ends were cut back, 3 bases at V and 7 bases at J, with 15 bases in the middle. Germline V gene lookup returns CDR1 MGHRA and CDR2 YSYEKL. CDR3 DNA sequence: TGCGCCAGCAGCCACCCGGCCCGGGGATTCGGGGAGCTGTTTTTT. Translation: CASSHPARGFGELFF.

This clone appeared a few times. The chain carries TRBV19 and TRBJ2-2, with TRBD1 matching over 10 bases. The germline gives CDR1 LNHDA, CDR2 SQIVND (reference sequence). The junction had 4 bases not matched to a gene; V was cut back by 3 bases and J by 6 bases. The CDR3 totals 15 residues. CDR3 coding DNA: TGTGCCAGTAGTATTGGGACAGGGGTTCCCGGGGAGCTGTTTTTT. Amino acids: CASSIGTGVPGELFF.

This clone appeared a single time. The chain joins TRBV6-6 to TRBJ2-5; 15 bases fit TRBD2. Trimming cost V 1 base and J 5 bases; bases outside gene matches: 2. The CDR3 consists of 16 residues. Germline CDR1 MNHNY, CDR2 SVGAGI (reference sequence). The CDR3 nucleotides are TGTGCCAGCAGTTACTTAGGGACTAGCGGGAGGGAGACCCAGTACTTC. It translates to CASSYLGTSGRETQYF.

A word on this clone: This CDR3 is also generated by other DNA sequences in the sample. The CDR3 bases are TGTGCCACCAGCAGACTCCGGCAGGGAAACACTGAAGCTTTCTTT. Protein product: CATSRLRQGNTEAFF. The rearrangement joins TRBV15 to TRBJ1-1, with D perhaps TRBD1 (5 bases). The CDR3 runs to 15 residues. Trimming removed 2 bases from V and 2 bases from J, with 12 bases in between. Per the germline V gene, CDR1 is LNHNV and CDR2 is YYDKDF (reference sequence).

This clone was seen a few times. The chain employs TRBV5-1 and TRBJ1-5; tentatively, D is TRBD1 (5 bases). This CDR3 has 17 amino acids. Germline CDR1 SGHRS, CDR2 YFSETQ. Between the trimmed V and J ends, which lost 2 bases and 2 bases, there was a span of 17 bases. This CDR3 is CASSLGDGREGNQPQHF. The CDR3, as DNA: TGCGCCAGCAGCTTAGGGGACGGCCGGGAGGGCAATCAGCCCCAGCATTTT.

The chain's CDR3 is CASSERGLAGLNTGELFF. In DNA form, the CDR3 reads TGTGCCAGCAGTGAAAGGGGACTAGCGGGCTTAAACACCGGGGAGCTGTTTTTT. The genes are TRBV2 and TRBJ2-2; 12 bases line up with TRBD2. Trimming at V came to 2 bases and at J to 2 bases, leaving 6 bases not matched to a gene. Germline V gene lookup returns CDR1 SNHLY and CDR2 FYNNEI. The CDR3 spans 18 residues. The full variable domain, its missing parts supplied by reference TRBV2 and TRBJ2-2, is EPEVTQTPSHQVTQMGQEVILRCVPISNHLYFYWYRQILGQKVEFLVSFYNNEISEKSEIFDDQFSVERPDGSNFTLKIRSTKLEDSAMYFCASSERGLAGLNTGELFFGEGSRLTVL.

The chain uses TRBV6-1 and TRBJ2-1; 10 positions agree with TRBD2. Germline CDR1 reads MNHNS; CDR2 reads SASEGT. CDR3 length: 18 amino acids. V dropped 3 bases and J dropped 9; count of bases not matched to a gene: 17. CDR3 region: CASSEASGRAIYMSEQFF. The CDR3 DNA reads TGTGCCAGCAGTGAGGCAAGCGGGAGGGCCATTTACATGAGTGAGCAGTTCTTC.

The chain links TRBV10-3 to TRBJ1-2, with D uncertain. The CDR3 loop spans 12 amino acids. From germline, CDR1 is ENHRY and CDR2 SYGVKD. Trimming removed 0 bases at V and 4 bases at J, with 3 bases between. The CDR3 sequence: CAISESAYGYTF. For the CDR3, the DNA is TGTGCCATCAGTGAGTCGGCCTATGGCTACACCTTC.

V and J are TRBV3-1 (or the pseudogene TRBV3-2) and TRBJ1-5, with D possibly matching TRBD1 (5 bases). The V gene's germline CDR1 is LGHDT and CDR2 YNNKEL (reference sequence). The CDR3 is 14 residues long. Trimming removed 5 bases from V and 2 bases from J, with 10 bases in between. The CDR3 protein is CASSTGGGNQPQHF. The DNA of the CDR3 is TGTGCCAGCAGCACGGGGGGGGGCAATCAGCCCCAGCATTTT.

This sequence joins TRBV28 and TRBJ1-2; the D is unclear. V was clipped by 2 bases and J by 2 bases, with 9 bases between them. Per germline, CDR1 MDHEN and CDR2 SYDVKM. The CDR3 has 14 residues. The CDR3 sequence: CASSLIGENYGYTF. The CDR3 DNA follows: TGTGCCAGCAGTTTAATCGGGGAGAACTATGGCTACACCTTC.

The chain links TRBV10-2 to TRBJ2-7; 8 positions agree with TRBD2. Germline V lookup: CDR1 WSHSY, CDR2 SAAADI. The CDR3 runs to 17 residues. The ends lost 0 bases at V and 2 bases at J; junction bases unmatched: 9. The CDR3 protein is CASSESAAGAITYEQYF. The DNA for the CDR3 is TGCGCCAGCAGTGAGTCCGCAGCGGGAGCGATCACCTACGAGCAGTACTTC.